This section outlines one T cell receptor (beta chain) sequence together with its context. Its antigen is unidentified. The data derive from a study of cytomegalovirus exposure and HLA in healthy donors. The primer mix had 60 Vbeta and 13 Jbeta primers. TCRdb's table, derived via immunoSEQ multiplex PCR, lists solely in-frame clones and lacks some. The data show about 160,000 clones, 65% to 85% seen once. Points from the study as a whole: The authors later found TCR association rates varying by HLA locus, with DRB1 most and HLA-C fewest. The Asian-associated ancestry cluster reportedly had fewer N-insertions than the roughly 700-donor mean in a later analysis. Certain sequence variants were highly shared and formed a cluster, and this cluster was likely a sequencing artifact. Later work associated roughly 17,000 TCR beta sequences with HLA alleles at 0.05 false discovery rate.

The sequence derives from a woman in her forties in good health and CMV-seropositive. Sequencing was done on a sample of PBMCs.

This chain's CDR3 is CASSVATENYGYTF. CDR3 DNA sequence: TGTGCCAGCAGCGTTGCGACGGAGAACTATGGCTACACCTTC. The chain uses TRBV9 and TRBJ1-2; no clear D gene. The CDR3 totals 14 residues. Trimming left V 2 bases short and J 2 bases short, with 10 bases between. In germline, CDR1 is SGDLS, CDR2 YYNGEE.